The subject of this entry is one T cell receptor (beta chain). Its antigen is unknown. Repertoires were generated with immunoSEQ multiplex PCR, while TCRdb's copy carries only in-frame clones and drops some. The sample holds about 1 million clones; around 76% are singletons and the top ten take approximately 1.5%. The source of the sample is a study of shared clonotypes between healthy human individuals. Study findings and constraints: Having only a few donors restricted how much genetic and exposure-history diversity was captured.

The sample comprised memory CD4+ T cells sorted from blood. Stated subset: CD45RA-negative fraction. The receptor was derived from a young man in good health.

The CDR3 DNA reads as TGTGCCAGCAGTTTGCGGGGCGCGAGGCTTAACTATGGCTACACCTTC. Translation gives CASSLRGARLNYGYTF. The gene calls are TRBV28 and TRBJ1-2, with D perhaps TRBD1 (5 bases). CDR1 and CDR2 from the germline V gene are MDHEN and SYDVKM. The V end was cut by 3 bases, the J end by 1 base, with 15 bases between. The CDR3 runs to 16 residues.